This is a list of T cell receptor beta chains from one sample in a study of regulatory T cells in long-lasting Graves disease. TCRdb re-derived calls from the multiplex PCR reads in MiXCR, one entry per CDR3 protein. The sample has a few hundred thousand distinct CDR3 sequences; approximately 16% are singletons. This same sample was also part of a study on T cells in Graves' hyperthyroidism and ophthalmopathy.

Specimen: peripheral blood mononuclear cells (PBMCs), collected at new diagnosis, from a patient treated with antithyroid drugs. These receptors were collected from a man in his forties with Graves disease. The CDR3 runs from the conserved cysteine through the conserved F or W. The D gene is left open where the match is weak. Clone size is given for some rows only: seen once, a few or many times, or a class if the clone is expanded.

J gene	D gene	V gene	clone size	CDR3 DNA	CDR3 protein
TRBJ2-5	.	TRBV10-3	.	TGTGCCATCAGTCAGTACCAAGAGACCCAGTACTTC	CAISQYQETQYF
TRBJ2-3	TRBD2	TRBV27	.	TGTGCCAGCAGTACTAGACTAGCGGGGAAAGATACGCAGTATTTT	CASSTRLAGKDTQYF
TRBJ1-1	.	TRBV19	.	TGTGCCAGTAGTACCATGAAAGGGGGAGAGACTGAAGCTTTCTTT	CASSTMKGGETEAFF
TRBJ1-2	.	TRBV30	many	TGTGCCTGGAGTGTAGATGGCTACACCTTC	CAWSVDGYTF
TRBJ2-3	.	TRBV28	.	TGTGCCAGCAGCCGCCCCCCCCTCACAGATACGCAGTATTTT	CASSRPPLTDTQYF
TRBJ2-7	.	TRBV5-6	many	TGTGCCAGCAGTTTAGAGCCGGGACACCCCCAGGCGCAGTACTTC	CASSLEPGHPQAQYF
TRBJ1-6	.	TRBV6-5	few	TGTGCCAGCAGTTACACCGACAGCCGGAATTCACCCCTCCACTTT	CASSYTDSRNSPLHF
TRBJ2-3	TRBD2	TRBV12-3/TRBV12-4	many	TGTGCCAGCAGTCCGACTAGCGGGGTCGATACGCAGTATTTT	CASSPTSGVDTQYF
TRBJ2-7	.	TRBV20-1	once	TGCAGTGCCCAGCCAACCTCCTACGAGCAGTACTTC	CSAQPTSYEQYF
TRBJ2-4	.	TRBV2	few	TGTGCCAGCAGTTCCCAGGTCCCTCCGGACATTCAGTACTTC	CASSSQVPPDIQYF
TRBJ1-5	.	TRBV4-2	many	TGTGCCAGCAGCCACGCCGGGACGCCTGGTCAGCCCCAGCATTTT	CASSHAGTPGQPQHF
TRBJ2-7	TRBD2	TRBV4-3	many	TGCGCCAGCAGCCCCAGGACTAGCGGGGGCTACGAGCAGTACTTC	CASSPRTSGGYEQYF
TRBJ1-5	.	TRBV27	many	TGTGCCAGCACCGCCCGAGGAAACTATAGAAATCAGCCCCAGCATTTT	CASTARGNYRNQPQHF
TRBJ2-2	TRBD2	TRBV12-5	many	TGTGCTGCTAGCGGGGTCACCGGGGAGCTGTTTTTT	CAASGVTGELFF
TRBJ1-5	TRBD1	TRBV6-5	many	TGTGCCAGCAGTTACGTTAGGGACAGGGAAGAAAATCAGCCCCAGCATTTT	CASSYVRDREENQPQHF